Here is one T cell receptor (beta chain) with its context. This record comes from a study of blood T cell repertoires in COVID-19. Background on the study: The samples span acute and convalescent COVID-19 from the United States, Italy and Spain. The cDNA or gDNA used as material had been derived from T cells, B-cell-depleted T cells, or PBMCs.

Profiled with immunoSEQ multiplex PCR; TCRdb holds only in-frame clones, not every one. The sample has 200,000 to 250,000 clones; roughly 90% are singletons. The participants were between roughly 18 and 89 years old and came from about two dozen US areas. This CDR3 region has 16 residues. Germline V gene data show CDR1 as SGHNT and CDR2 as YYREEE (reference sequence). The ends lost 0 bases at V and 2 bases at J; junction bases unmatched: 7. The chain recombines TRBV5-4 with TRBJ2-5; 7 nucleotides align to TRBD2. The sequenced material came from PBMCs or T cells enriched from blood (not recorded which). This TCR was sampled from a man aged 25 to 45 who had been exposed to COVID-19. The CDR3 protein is CASSLGGLAVQETQYF. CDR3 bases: TGTGCCAGCAGCTTGGGGGGTCTAGCGGTTCAAGAGACCCAGTACTTC.